This TCR beta chain was retrieved from a study of T-cell reconstitution after alpha-beta-depleted transplantation in children. This CDR3 comprises 18 residues. The V gene lost 1 base and the J gene lost 9 bases, with 22 bases spanning the gap. Looked up from germline, CDR1 is MGHRA and CDR2 is YSYEKL. Molecular barcoding with unique molecular identifiers was used for the TCRbeta library. Using its own MiXCR run on the PCR reads, TCRdb lists one record per CDR3 protein. The sample shows hundreds of thousands of distinct CDR3 sequences, around a sixth of them seen only once. This clonotype came up a few times.

Specimen: PBMCs from the stem cell graft donor, collected from the stem cell graft. The chain has TRBV4-1 and TRBJ1-6; weak D call: TRBD1 (5 bases). This sequence was found in a human donor who donated a stem cell graft to a child with acute myeloid leukemia. The CDR3 nucleotides are TGCGCCAGCAGCCAAGTATATACCGGGGCGGAGGGGAGTTCACCCCTCCACTTT. It specifies CASSQVYTGAEGSSPLHF.